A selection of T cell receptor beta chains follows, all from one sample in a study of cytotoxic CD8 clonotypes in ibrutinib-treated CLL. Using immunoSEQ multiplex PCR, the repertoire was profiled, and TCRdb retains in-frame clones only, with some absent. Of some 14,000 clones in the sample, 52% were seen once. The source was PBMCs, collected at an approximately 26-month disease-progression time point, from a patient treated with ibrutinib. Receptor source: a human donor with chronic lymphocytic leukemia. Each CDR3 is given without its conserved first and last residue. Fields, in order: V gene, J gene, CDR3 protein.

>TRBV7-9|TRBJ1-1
ASSFGTGGDTEAF
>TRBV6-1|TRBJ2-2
ASSEVSGRDNTGELF
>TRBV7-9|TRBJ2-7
ASSYLREYEQY
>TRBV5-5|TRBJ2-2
ASSLQGGAGTGELF
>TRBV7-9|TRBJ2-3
ASSPKWAAGTDTQY
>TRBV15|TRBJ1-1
ATSTTEPGAWNTEAF
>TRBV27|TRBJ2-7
ASSLLRSGGTTTSEQY
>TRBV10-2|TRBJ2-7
ASSENVGRTYEQY
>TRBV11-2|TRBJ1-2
ASSFTGTGGSGYT
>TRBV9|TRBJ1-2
ASSSQGYGYT
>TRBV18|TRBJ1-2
ASSPGQGGYT
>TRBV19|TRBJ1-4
ASSPTGNHEKLF
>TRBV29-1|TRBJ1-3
SVSTRGDLSGNTIY
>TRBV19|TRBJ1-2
ASRKTGDGYGYT
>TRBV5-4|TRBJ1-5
ASSFGRDQPQH
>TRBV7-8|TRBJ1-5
ASSAYRTVSNQPQH
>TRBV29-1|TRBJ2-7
SVEGHRYEQY
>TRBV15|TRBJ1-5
ATSRDRAGRADQPQH
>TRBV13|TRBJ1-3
ASSPGTGAGNTIY
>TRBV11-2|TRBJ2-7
ASSASGQVKY
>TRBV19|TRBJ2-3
ASSSAGVGTDTQY
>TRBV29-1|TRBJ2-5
SAREGGKETQY
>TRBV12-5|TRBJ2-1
ASGLEGHEQF
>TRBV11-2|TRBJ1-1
ASSLSQGRTEAF
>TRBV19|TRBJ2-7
ASSNKFYEQY
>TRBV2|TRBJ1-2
ASSERGVANYGYT
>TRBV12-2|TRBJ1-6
ASRLALASTTPLH
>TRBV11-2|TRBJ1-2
ASSFGQTYGYT
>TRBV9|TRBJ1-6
ASSVGGSPLH
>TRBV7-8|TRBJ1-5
ASSLEAVGQPQH
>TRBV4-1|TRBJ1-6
ASSQDQPGVSSYNSPLH
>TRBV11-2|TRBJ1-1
ASSLGPELNTEAF
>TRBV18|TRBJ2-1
ASSPLQGGNEQF
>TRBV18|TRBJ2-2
ASSPGIAGELF
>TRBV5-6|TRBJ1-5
ASSVGSQPQH
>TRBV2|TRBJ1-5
ASSEGQAGLGQPQH
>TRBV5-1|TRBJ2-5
ASSLNGVGETQY
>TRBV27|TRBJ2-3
ASSAGSLSTDTQY
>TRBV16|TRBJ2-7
ASRGAGGNEQY
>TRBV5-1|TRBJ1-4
ASSNAGRGNEKLF
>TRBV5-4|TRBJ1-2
ASSVDLQLYT
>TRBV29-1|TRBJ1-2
SVDEGYGYT
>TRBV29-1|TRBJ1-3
SVSGVTAGNTIY
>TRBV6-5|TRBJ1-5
ASRPLDRGHQPQH
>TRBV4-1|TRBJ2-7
ASSQDMVYEQY
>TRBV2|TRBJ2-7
ASTLDGVYEQY
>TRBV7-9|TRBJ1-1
ASSLGRNMNTEAF
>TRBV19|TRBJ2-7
ASSIGMGLGDGEQY
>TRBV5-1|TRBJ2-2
ASSFEDVTGELF
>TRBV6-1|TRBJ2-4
ASSASVQY
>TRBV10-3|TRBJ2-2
AISESRGDNTGELF
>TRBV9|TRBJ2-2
ASSSYGALVVSPDTGELF
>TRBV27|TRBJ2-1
ASSPSGWVNEQF
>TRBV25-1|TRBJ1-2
ASGPSTALPT